This passage covers 27 T cell receptor beta chains from one sample sequenced in a study of cytomegalovirus exposure and HLA in healthy donors. The PCR contained 60 Vbeta and 13 Jbeta primers. TCRdb's copy holds only in-frame clones and misses some; the assay was immunoSEQ multiplex PCR. In the table there are about 130,000 clones, about a sixth of which are singletons. Input material: PBMCs. The source is a female donor in good health and CMV-seropositive.

This chain connects TRBV5-6 to TRBJ2-7, with no clear D. This CDR3 is 14 amino acids long. V shed 0 bases and J shed 3 bases, with 10 bases lying between them. The germline V gene encodes CDR1 SGHDT and CDR2 YYEEEE. This CDR3 reads CASSLEPESYEQYF. In DNA form, the CDR3 reads TGTGCCAGCAGCTTGGAACCCGAGAGCTACGAGCAGTACTTC.

V and J are TRBV27 and TRBJ1-4; no firm D call. Germline CDR1 reads MNHEY; CDR2 reads SMNVEV (reference sequence). The CDR3 consists of 16 residues. The V gene lost 5 bases and the J gene lost 1 base, with 14 bases spanning the gap. CDR3 nucleotide sequence: TGTGCCAGCAGTATGAGGCCCCCGGGAACTAATGAAAAACTGTTTTTT. This codes for CASSMRPPGTNEKLFF.

This chain joins TRBV5-4 and TRBJ2-3; D is perhaps TRBD1 (5 bases). CDR3 length equals 17 residues. Trimming took off 3 bases at V and 2 bases at J, with 19 bases between the two ends. The germline V gene encodes CDR1 SGHNT and CDR2 YYREEE (reference sequence). The DNA for the CDR3 is TGTGCCAGCAGCTCCGGCGTTGACAGTCATGACACAGATACGCAGTATTTT. Translated: CASSSGVDSHDTDTQYF.

The CDR3: CATTQEWTDTQYF. CDR3 sequence (DNA): TGTGCCACCACACAAGAATGGACAGATACGCAGTATTTT. This chain links TRBV6-1 with TRBJ2-3; unclear D gene. The germline V gene has CDR1 MNHNS and CDR2 SASEGT. Between the trimmed V and J ends, which lost 10 bases and 3 bases, there was a span of 14 bases. This CDR3 has 13 amino acids.

The V call is TRBV5-1, the J call TRBJ2-5; D might be TRBD2 (5 bases). The CDR3 totals 15 residues. V lost 0 bases to trimming and J lost 4 bases, with 13 bases between them. Germline lookup yields CDR1 SGHRS and CDR2 YFSETQ. Here the CDR3 reads CASSLATGNGETQYF. For the CDR3, the DNA is TGCGCCAGCAGCTTGGCCACGGGGAACGGAGAGACCCAGTACTTC. Combining the CDR3 with reference TRBV5-1 and TRBJ2-5 gives the whole variable domain KAGVTQTPRYLIKTRGQQVTLSCSPISGHRSVSWYQQTPGQGLQFLFEYFSETQRNKGNFPGRFSGRQFSNSRSEMNVSTLELGDSALYLCASSLATGNGETQYFGPGTRLLVL.

The chain carries TRBV11-2 and TRBJ2-1, with TRBD1 identical over 7 bases. The V gene end was trimmed by 5 bases and the J gene end by 1 base; junction bases not matched to a gene: 8. This CDR3 is 16 amino acids long. Germline V lookup: CDR1 SGHAT, CDR2 FQNNGV. The DNA of the CDR3 is TGTGCCAGCAGCCCAAGTCAGGACAGGTCCTACAATGAGCAGTTCTTC. The encoded protein is CASSPSQDRSYNEQFF.

This clone has a handful of counts. The chain has TRBV6-5 and TRBJ2-1, with 10 bases aligning to TRBD2. The CDR3 extends over 14 amino acids. Germline V gene sequence: CDR1 MNHEY, CDR2 SVGAGI. The V and J ends lost 5 bases and 6 bases, in that order; junction bases with no gene match: 4. The CDR3 reads CASSPGLAINEQFF. CDR3 DNA sequence: TGTGCCAGCAGTCCGGGACTAGCGATCAATGAGCAGTTCTTC.

V is TRBV7-9 and J is TRBJ1-1; 7 bases are a match to TRBD1. The CDR3 has 13 amino acids. Per the germline V gene, CDR1 is SEHNR and CDR2 is FQNEAQ (reference sequence). Trimming took 1 base from V and 4 from J; bases not matched to a gene: 0. The CDR3 DNA reads as TGTGCCAGCAGCTTAGACAGGGGCACTGAAGCTTTCTTT. It codes for CASSLDRGTEAFF.

The chain recombines TRBV27 with TRBJ2-6; D gene unclear. The CDR3 contains 13 residues. V gave up 11 bases and J gave up 2 bases, with 10 bases separating them. Looked up from germline, CDR1 is MNHEY and CDR2 is SMNVEV (reference sequence). CDR3 bases: TGTGCCCGCCGGAGCCCTGGGGCCAACGTCCTGACTTTC. As protein: CARRSPGANVLTF.

This chain links TRBV30 with TRBJ2-2; a weak D match, TRBD2 (6 bases). Trimming cost V 2 bases and J 0 bases, with 10 bases left between them. The CDR3 is 15 residues long. Germline values: CDR1 GTSNPN, CDR2 SVGIG (reference sequence). The CDR3 sequence is CAWSRREANTGELFF. CDR3 DNA sequence: TGTGCCTGGAGTAGGAGGGAGGCGAACACCGGGGAGCTGTTTTTT.

The DNA for the CDR3 is TGCGCCAGCAGTGGGGGGGAAGTCACTGAAGCTTTCTTT. Translation gives CASSGGEVTEAFF. This chain connects TRBV5-1 to TRBJ1-1; perhaps TRBD1 as D (5 bases). Trimming stripped 5 bases from V and 4 bases from J, with 12 bases between. CDR1 is SGHRS and CDR2 is YFSETQ in the germline V gene. CDR3 length equals 13 residues.

The V and J genes are TRBV9 and TRBJ2-7; D call uncertain. Deletions cut 5 bases from V and 0 bases from J, with 12 bases between. Looked up from germline, CDR1 is SGDLS and CDR2 is YYNGEE. CDR3 length: 14 amino acids. The DNA of the CDR3 is TGTGCCAGCAGTCCAACAGTACTCTCCTACGAGCAGTACTTC. This translates into CASSPTVLSYEQYF.

The chain links TRBV2 to TRBJ1-2; no clear D. Germline assignment: CDR1 SNHLY and CDR2 FYNNEI. The V and J ends lost 3 bases and 0 bases respectively, with 8 bases between them. The CDR3 loop spans 14 amino acids. Here the CDR3 reads CASSDDTSNYGYTF. The CDR3 nucleotides are TGTGCCAGCAGTGATGACACCTCTAACTATGGCTACACCTTC.

This clone was counted only a few times. The rearrangement links TRBV30 to TRBJ1-3; no definite D call. The CDR3 length is 13 residues. Trimming cost V 3 bases and J 2 bases, with 8 bases left between them. Germline CDR1 is GTSNPN and CDR2 is SVGIG (reference sequence). As DNA, the CDR3 is TGTGCCTGGAGGGAGAGGGCTGGAAACACCATATATTTT. Translating gives CAWRERAGNTIYF.

In this sample, this clone turned up a few times. One end of the junction varies from germline; a read error may be responsible. Other DNA sequences from this sample encode an identical CDR3 as well. V usage is TRBV5-1 and J usage is TRBJ1-1; TRBD1 matches 9 bases. The CDR3 has 15 residues. Germline CDR1 is SGHRS and CDR2 is YFSETQ. The chain's CDR3 is CASSSGTGRDTEAFF. CDR3 in DNA: TGCGCCAGCAGCTCAGGGACAGGGAGGGACACTGAGGCTTTCTTT.

This chain links TRBV7-9 with TRBJ2-7; 9 bases line up with TRBD2. J was trimmed by 2 bases and V by 2 bases; bases with no gene match: 7. This CDR3 region has 16 residues. Germline V lookup: CDR1 SEHNR, CDR2 FQNEAQ (reference sequence). The CDR3 spells CASSLTLTSGAYEQYF. CDR3 bases: TGTGCCAGCAGCTTAACCCTGACTAGCGGTGCCTACGAGCAGTACTTC.

V is TRBV7-9 and J is TRBJ2-7; D may be TRBD2 (6 bases). The CDR3 is 16 amino acids. Between the trimmed V and J ends, which lost 0 bases and 5 bases, there was a span of 17 bases. Germline-derived CDR1 and CDR2 are SEHNR and FQNEAQ (reference sequence). The CDR3 here is CASSLALGGAVHEQYF. The DNA for the CDR3 is TGTGCCAGCAGCTTAGCGCTCGGGGGTGCGGTTCACGAGCAGTACTTC.

This chain joins TRBV7-9 and TRBJ2-7; 8 bases agree with TRBD1. This CDR3 region has 12 residues. CDR1 is SEHNR and CDR2 is FQNEAQ in the germline V gene (reference sequence). V was clipped by 5 bases and J by 6 bases; unmatched bases: 3. The CDR3 here is CASSPTGAEQYF. CDR3 bases: TGTGCCAGCAGCCCGACAGGGGCCGAGCAGTACTTC. The whole variable domain, remainder taken from reference TRBV7-9 and TRBJ2-7, is DTGVSQNPRHKITKRGQNVTFRCDPISEHNRLYWYRQTLGQGPEFLTYFQNEAQLEKSRLLSDRFSAERPKGSFSTLEIQRTEQGDSAMYLCASSPTGAEQYFGPGTRLTVT.

This clone was detected a few times. The chain is built from TRBV19 and TRBJ2-7, with D possibly TRBD2 on 7 matching bases. The CDR3 is 15 residues long. From germline, CDR1 is LNHDA and CDR2 SQIVND (reference sequence). V dropped 3 bases and J dropped 0 bases, with 12 bases sitting between them. This chain's CDR3 is CASSIKGGFSYEQYF. The CDR3 DNA is TGTGCCAGTAGTATTAAGGGGGGGTTCTCCTACGAGCAGTACTTC.

The rearrangement joins TRBV4-3 to TRBJ2-7; 7 nucleotides agree with TRBD2. CDR3 size: 15 residues. J was trimmed by 1 base and V by 4 bases; bases with no gene match: 7. The germline CDR1 and CDR2 sequences are LGHNA and YSLEER. The CDR3 nucleotides are TGCGCCAGCAGCCGAGCTAGCGGCTTATCCTACGAGCAGTACTTC. It codes for CASSRASGLSYEQYF.

The CDR3 here is CASSLAGETQYF. CDR3 nucleotide sequence: TGTGCCAGCAGCTTAGCCGGGGAGACCCAGTACTTC. The chain is built from TRBV7-9 and TRBJ2-5; D call uncertain. Per germline, CDR1 SEHNR and CDR2 FQNEAQ (reference sequence). Deletions cut 0 bases from V and 5 bases from J, with 4 bases between. The CDR3 extends over 12 amino acids.

This clone turned up a few times. V is TRBV6-6 and J is TRBJ2-1; tentative D call: TRBD1 (6 bases). V gave up 6 bases and J gave up 2 bases, with 11 bases separating them. The CDR3 totals 14 residues. Germline CDR1 reads MNHNY; CDR2 reads SVGAGI (reference sequence). CDR3 region: CASSGTSTYNEQFF. CDR3 nucleotides: TGTGCCAGCAGCGGGACAAGTACCTACAATGAGCAGTTCTTC.

Only a few counts were recorded for this clone. This chain connects TRBV28 to TRBJ2-7; a weak D match, TRBD2 (6 bases). Trimming shortened V by 3 bases and J by 3 bases, and 15 bases separated the two germline ends. This CDR3 comprises 15 residues. In germline, CDR1 is MDHEN, CDR2 SYDVKM. The chain's CDR3 is CASSFWSIGGYEQYF. In DNA form, the CDR3 reads TGTGCCAGCAGTTTCTGGTCGATCGGGGGCTACGAGCAGTACTTC.

In its sample, this clone was seen a few times. V gene TRBV29-1 combines with J gene TRBJ2-7; D is perhaps TRBD1 (6 bases). Germline V gives CDR1 SQVTM, CDR2 ANQGSEA. Trimming cost V 4 bases and J 3 bases, with 19 bases left between them. The CDR3 extends over 15 amino acids. CDR3 loop: CSVGGTSIGFYEQYF. Here the CDR3 DNA reads TGCAGCGTTGGGGGGACATCAATTGGGTTCTACGAGCAGTACTTC.

The J gene is TRBJ2-2, the V gene TRBV1; the table's D call of TRBD1 was not tested on the DNA. TRBV1 is designated a pseudogene. CDR3 length: 13 residues. The CDR3: CTSGTANTGELFF. The CDR3 DNA reads as TGCACCAGCGGAACAGCGAACACCGGGGAGCTGTTTTTT.

Only a few counts were recorded for this clone. V gene TRBV2 combines with J gene TRBJ1-6; no firm D call. The length of the CDR3 is 15 residues. The V gene lost 7 bases and the J gene lost 6 bases, with 16 bases spanning the gap. The germline V gene has CDR1 SNHLY and CDR2 FYNNEI. The CDR3 coding sequence is TGTGCCAGCACCTCCTCGGCAGGAGGTAATTCACCCCTCCACTTT. This codes for CASTSSAGGNSPLHF.

This clone has only a few counts. This sequence joins TRBV15 and TRBJ2-7; unclear D gene. V shed 0 bases and J shed 0 bases, with 12 bases lying between them. CDR3 length: 16 residues. CDR1 is LNHNV and CDR2 is YYDKDF in the germline V gene (reference sequence). The CDR3 nucleotides read TGTGCCACCAGCAGAGATGTGAGTCAGGCCTCCTACGAGCAGTACTTC. Its translation: CATSRDVSQASYEQYF. The full variable domain, in which reference TRBV15 and TRBJ2-7 provide the parts outside the CDR3, is DAMVIQNPRYQVTQFGKPVTLSCSQTLNHNVMYWYQQKSSQAPKLLFHYYDKDFNNEADTPDNFQSRRPNTSFCFLDIRSPGLGDTAMYLCATSRDVSQASYEQYFGPGTRLTVT.